This passage covers 18 T cell receptor beta chains from one sample sequenced in a study of T-cell memory formation after mild COVID-19. Via MiXCR, TCRdb re-called the 5' RACE reads, giving one row per CDR3 protein. The sample holds roughly 110,000 distinct CDR3 sequences, approximately 22% seen once. Sequencing was carried out using PBMCs or a T cell subset sorted from them (not recorded which). The receptors were gathered from a man aged 18 to 29 who had mild COVID-19 (a few samples of this study predate the infection). Cell type and time point are not known.

This clonotype was observed a handful of times. The rearrangement joins TRBV27 to TRBJ2-1; 13 positions agree with TRBD2. Germline CDR1 is MNHEY and CDR2 is SMNVEV (reference sequence). J lost 0 bases, V lost 9 bases, and 11 bases had no gene match. This CDR3 has 18 residues. This CDR3 reads CASNSWTSGSSSYNEQFF. CDR3 nucleotides: TGTGCCAGTAACTCCTGGACTAGCGGGAGTAGCTCCTACAATGAGCAGTTCTTC.

This clonotype was seen once. Here the CDR3 DNA reads TGTGCCAGCAGTCCCTCAGGGACAGGGGAAGAGACCCAGTACTTC. Its protein is CASSPSGTGEETQYF. The V and J genes are TRBV12-3 or TRBV12-4 and TRBJ2-5; 10 bases align to TRBD1. Unmatched junction bases numbered 6, after V lost 5 bases and J lost 3 bases. The CDR3 loop spans 15 amino acids.

The rearrangement joins TRBV7-2 to TRBJ2-1; 10 nucleotides agree with TRBD2. The CDR3 is made up of 15 amino acids. Looked up from germline, CDR1 is SGHTA and CDR2 is FQGNSA. V was pared by 4 bases and J by 7 bases, with 7 bases of the junction left unmatched. CDR3 residues: CASSSKRGGLNEQFF. The CDR3 region has the DNA TGTGCCAGCAGCTCCAAGCGGGGGGGCCTGAATGAGCAGTTCTTC. The variable domain in full, completed from reference TRBV7-2 and TRBJ2-1, reads GAGVSQSPSNKVTEKGKDVELRCDPISGHTALYWYRQSLGQGLEFLIYFQGNSAPDKSGLPSDRFSAERTGGSVSTLTIQRTQQEDSAVYLCASSSKRGGLNEQFFGPGTRLTVL.

This clonotype is labeled as medium-sized (0.01 to 0.1%). The chain couples TRBV7-2 to TRBJ2-1; D unclear. The CDR3 spans 15 residues. V gave up 1 base and J gave up 2 bases, with 9 bases separating them. Germline V gene sequence: CDR1 SGHTA, CDR2 FQGNSA. The CDR3 protein is CASSLDLSTYNEQFF. The CDR3 nucleotides are TGTGCCAGCAGCTTAGATCTTAGTACCTACAATGAGCAGTTCTTC. The whole variable domain, filled in from reference TRBV7-2 and TRBJ2-1, reads GAGVSQSPSNKVTEKGKDVELRCDPISGHTALYWYRQSLGQGLEFLIYFQGNSAPDKSGLPSDRFSAERTGGSVSTLTIQRTQQEDSAVYLCASSLDLSTYNEQFFGPGTRLTVL.

The count of this clonotype is one. The V call is TRBV4-3, the J call TRBJ1-3, with D possibly matching TRBD1 (6 bases). The V end lost 4 bases, the J end lost 4 bases, and 11 bases lay between the germline ends. Looked up from germline, CDR1 is LGHNA and CDR2 is YSLEER. The CDR3 is 14 residues long. The DNA of the CDR3 is TGCGCCAGCAGCCCCCAGGGGAACGGAAACACCATATATTTT. Encoded protein: CASSPQGNGNTIYF.

In this sample, this clonotype turned up a few times. This rearrangement joins TRBV10-3 to TRBJ1-6; 9 positions match TRBD1. Germline CDR1 and CDR2: ENHRY and SYGVKD. This CDR3 comprises 14 residues. With 3 bases clipped from V and 10 bases from J, the junction kept 4 bases outside the gene matches. The CDR3 DNA sequence: TGTGCCATCAGTGACGACAGGGGGGGATCACCCCTCCACTTT. Its protein is CAISDDRGGSPLHF.

This clonotype was detected a few times. This chain joins TRBV6-5 and TRBJ1-1; D not resolved. The CDR3 extends over 9 amino acids. Germline CDR1 MNHEY, CDR2 SVGAGI. V was cut by 9 bases and J by 1 base, with 0 bases left in between. CDR3 bases: TGTGCCAGGAACACTGAAGCTTTCTTT. This sequence encodes CARNTEAFF.

V usage is TRBV12-3 or TRBV12-4 and J usage is TRBJ2-5, with 10 bases that match TRBD1. Trimming removed 5 bases from V and 2 bases from J; junction bases left unmatched: 5. The CDR3 covers 15 residues. CDR3 protein: CASSPGQGLQETQYF. The DNA for the CDR3 is TGTGCCAGCAGTCCGGGACAGGGGCTACAAGAGACCCAGTACTTC.

This clonotype was detected only a few times. The chain recombines TRBV21-1 with TRBJ2-7; the D call TRBD1 from the table was never checked on the DNA. TRBV21-1 is listed as a pseudogene. The CDR3 covers 16 residues. The CDR3 loop reads CASSNTIRGYSYEQYF. The CDR3 DNA sequence: TGTGCCAGCAGCAATACGATCAGGGGTTATTCCTACGAGCAGTACTTC.

This clonotype has only a few counts. In DNA form, the CDR3 reads TGTGCCACCAGCTCGCAAGACAATCTCCAAGAGACCCAGTACTTC. Protein: CATSSQDNLQETQYF. The chain joins TRBV15 to TRBJ2-5; D is undetermined. The CDR3 length is 15 residues. Germline V gene data show CDR1 as LNHNV and CDR2 as YYDKDF (reference sequence). Trimming shortened V by 5 bases and J by 1 base, and 14 bases separated the two germline ends.

The chain combines TRBV4-1 with TRBJ2-2; D perhaps matches TRBD1 (5 bases). V lost 1 base and J 4 bases, leaving 10 bases between the germline ends. There are 15 residues in the CDR3. The germline V gene has CDR1 MGHRA and CDR2 YSYEKL. The CDR3 sequence: CASSQAGQATGELFF. CDR3 bases: TGCGCCAGCAGCCAAGCCGGACAAGCCACCGGGGAGCTGTTTTTT.

In its sample, this clonotype was seen a few times. V gene TRBV27 combines with J gene TRBJ2-1; possible D gene TRBD2, 6 bases. Trimming cost V 8 bases and J 2 bases, with 10 bases left between them. The CDR3 covers 13 residues. Germline V gene data show CDR1 as MNHEY and CDR2 as SMNVEV (reference sequence). CDR3 in amino acids: CASRDSPYNEQFF. The CDR3 DNA follows: TGTGCCAGCCGGGACTCCCCCTACAATGAGCAGTTCTTC.

This clonotype came up a few times. The gene calls are TRBV30 and TRBJ1-2, with no clear D. CDR1 is GTSNPN, CDR2 SVGIG, per germline (reference sequence). Trimming took 0 bases from V and 7 from J, leaving 15 bases between them. This CDR3 has 14 amino acids. The CDR3 loop reads CAWSVLEVLGGYTF. As DNA, the CDR3 is TGTGCCTGGAGTGTACTGGAGGTTCTTGGTGGCTACACCTTC.

The rearrangement joins TRBV6-5 to TRBJ2-1; D uncertain. The germline V gene has CDR1 MNHEY and CDR2 SVGAGI. CDR3 length: 12 amino acids. V lost 5 bases, J lost 8 bases, and 10 bases lay in between. The CDR3 spells CASSPSVDEQFF. CDR3 bases: TGTGCCAGCAGTCCCAGTGTCGATGAGCAGTTCTTC.

This clonotype was recorded a few times. The J gene is TRBJ2-2, the V gene TRBV5-1; a weak D match, TRBD1 (6 bases). V shed 7 bases and J shed 6 bases, with 22 bases lying between them. The CDR3 spans 16 residues. In germline, CDR1 is SGHRS, CDR2 YFSETQ. CDR3 sequence (DNA): TGCGCCAGCTCAGGAACCGGGCCAGGGGACCCCGGGGAGCTGTTTTTT. Protein: CASSGTGPGDPGELFF.

V is TRBV7-2 and J is TRBJ2-7; maybe TRBD2 (6 bases). Germline lookup yields CDR1 SGHTA and CDR2 FQGNSA. The CDR3 covers 14 residues. The V and J ends lost 0 bases and 0 bases respectively, with 6 bases between them. CDR3 in DNA: TGTGCCAGCAGCTTAGCGGAGGGCTCCTACGAGCAGTACTTC. Its protein product is CASSLAEGSYEQYF.

This clonotype has a handful of counts. The chain couples TRBV6-5 to TRBJ2-7; 9 positions match TRBD1. The CDR3 totals 15 residues. CDR1 is MNHEY, CDR2 SVGAGI, per germline. V trimming: 5 bases; J trimming: 3 bases; junction bases outside the gene matches: 8. Here the CDR3 reads CASSMGTGNFYEQYF. Here the CDR3 DNA reads TGTGCCAGCAGTATGGGGACAGGGAATTTCTACGAGCAGTACTTC.

In this sample, this clonotype turned up once. The chain employs TRBV28 and TRBJ1-5; D is ambiguous. Germline lookup yields CDR1 MDHEN and CDR2 SYDVKM. The CDR3 is 13 amino acids. Trimming left V 11 bases short and J 3 bases short, with 14 bases between. CDR3 residues: CAAAGGNNQPQHF. The CDR3 bases are TGTGCCGCGGCGGGAGGAAACAATCAGCCCCAGCATTTT.